The 14 T cell receptor beta chains below come from one sample, sequenced in a study of blood T cell repertoires in COVID-19. TCRdb keeps only in-frame clones here, not all; method: immunoSEQ multiplex PCR. The sample lists a few hundred thousand clones; about 92% were seen once. Sequencing used peripheral blood. These receptors came from a woman in her sixties with COVID-19, enrolled during active disease.

To note about this clone: This specimen includes other DNA sequences encoding the same CDR3. The rearrangement joins TRBV7-8 to TRBJ1-1, with D tentatively TRBD1 (6 bases). The CDR3 has 14 residues. Germline V gene lookup returns CDR1 SGHVS and CDR2 FQNEAQ. V was cut by 1 base and J by 1 base, with 7 bases left in between. The CDR3 region has the DNA TGTGCCAGCAGCTTAGTAGGGGGGAACACTGAAGCTTTCTTT. Its protein product is CASSLVGGNTEAFF.

The chain is built from TRBV7-2 and TRBJ1-6; possibly TRBD1 for D (5 bases). Germline-derived CDR1 and CDR2 are SGHTA and FQGNSA. The CDR3 runs to 14 residues. Trimming took off 5 bases at V and 7 bases at J, with 12 bases between the two ends. The DNA for the CDR3 is TGTGCCAGCAGCAAGCAGGGTGGCAATTCACCCCTCCACTTT. This translates into CASSKQGGNSPLHF. Complete variable domain (other parts from reference TRBV7-2 and TRBJ1-6): GAGVSQSPSNKVTEKGKDVELRCDPISGHTALYWYRQSLGQGLEFLIYFQGNSAPDKSGLPSDRFSAERTGGSVSTLTIQRTQQEDSAVYLCASSKQGGNSPLHFGNGTRLTVT.

The chain joins TRBV19 to TRBJ1-1, with TRBD1 matching over 8 bases. CDR1 and CDR2 (germline): LNHDA, SQIVND (reference sequence). The CDR3 spans 15 residues. The junction had 10 bases not matched to a gene; V was cut back by 5 bases and J by 5 bases. The CDR3 region is CASSPYGQGGTEAFF. The DNA of the CDR3 is TGTGCCAGTAGTCCTTACGGACAGGGCGGGACTGAAGCTTTCTTT.

This clone appeared a single time. The chain joins TRBV3-1 (or the pseudogene TRBV3-2) to TRBJ1-2; D is unclear. V lost 1 base, J lost 4 bases, and 7 bases lay in between. The CDR3 has 13 residues. Germline V gene data show CDR1 as LGHDT and CDR2 as YNNKEL (reference sequence). CDR3 residues: CASSQAGSYGYTF. CDR3 in DNA: TGTGCCAGCAGCCAAGCCGGGAGCTATGGCTACACCTTC.

This clone was recorded only once. The rearrangement joins TRBV5-1 to TRBJ1-1; a weak D match, TRBD1 (6 bases). Trimming took off 4 bases at V and 5 bases at J, with 15 bases between the two ends. CDR3 length: 14 amino acids. Germline assignment: CDR1 SGHRS and CDR2 YFSETQ. DNA for the CDR3: TGCGCCAGCAGCGCGCAGGGGCCGATGACTGAAGCTTTCTTT. Translated: CASSAQGPMTEAFF.

This chain connects TRBV6-5 to TRBJ1-1, with 7 bases that match TRBD1. The germline CDR1 and CDR2 sequences are MNHEY and SVGAGI. This CDR3 has 15 residues. The J segment lost 0 bases and the V segment lost 8 bases, leaving 9 bases of the junction unmatched. CDR3 DNA sequence: TGTGCCAGCGGAAACAGGGGAGCCATGAACACTGAAGCTTTCTTT. It specifies CASGNRGAMNTEAFF.

In this sample, this clone turned up once. The rearrangement links TRBV5-1 to TRBJ2-1; TRBD1 agrees at 9 bases. J gave up 7 bases and V 4 bases, and 12 bases lay outside the gene matches. Germline CDR1 SGHRS, CDR2 YFSETQ. The CDR3 has 16 amino acids. In nucleotides, the CDR3 is TGCGCCAGCAGCCCTGTTAGGACAGGGGCACGGAATGAGCAGTTCTTC. It yields the protein CASSPVRTGARNEQFF.

The chain combines TRBV7-8 with TRBJ1-5; D ambiguous. CDR3 length: 15 amino acids. In germline, CDR1 is SGHVS, CDR2 FQNEAQ. V was cut by 5 bases and J by 0 bases, with 11 bases left in between. In DNA, the CDR3 is TGTGCCAGCAGCCAATCGGGGTATAGCAATCAGCCCCAGCATTTT. As protein: CASSQSGYSNQPQHF.

For this clone: The identical CDR3 is also encoded by other nucleotide sequences in the sample. V gene TRBV5-1 combines with J gene TRBJ2-2, with TRBD2 matching 15 bases. Per the germline V gene, CDR1 is SGHRS and CDR2 is YFSETQ. With 4 bases clipped from V and 4 bases from J, the junction kept 2 bases outside the gene matches. The CDR3 loop spans 16 amino acids. The chain's CDR3 is CASSGLAGGGTGELFF. Written as DNA, the CDR3 is TGCGCCAGCAGCGGACTAGCGGGGGGGGGCACCGGGGAGCTGTTTTTT.

CDR3 DNA sequence: TGTGCCAGCAGCTCATCCTCGACAGGGGACGGCTACGAGCAGTACTTC. Protein sequence: CASSSSSTGDGYEQYF. This rearrangement joins TRBV11-2 to TRBJ2-7; 8 positions agree with TRBD1. Germline CDR1 reads SGHAT; CDR2 reads FQNNGV. V was clipped by 4 bases and J by 3 bases; unmatched bases: 11. This CDR3 region has 16 residues.

This chain joins TRBV5-1 and TRBJ1-5, with D hard to call. This CDR3 region has 15 residues. Germline CDR1 is SGHRS and CDR2 is YFSETQ. V gave up 0 bases and J gave up 4 bases, with 11 bases separating them. The CDR3 DNA reads as TGCGCCAGCAGCTTGGAGCCCTCCCGGAATCAGCCCCAGCATTTT. This sequence encodes CASSLEPSRNQPQHF.

The rearrangement joins TRBV19 to TRBJ1-4; no clear D gene. Between the trimmed V and J ends, which lost 6 bases and 8 bases, there was a span of 10 bases. The CDR3 runs 12 residues. Germline V CDR1 and CDR2: LNHDA, SQIVND (reference sequence). Here the CDR3 DNA reads TGTGCCAGTAGCGAGGGTTTAGAAAAACTGTTTTTT. Its translation: CASSEGLEKLFF.

This clone was counted only a few times. The V call is TRBV30, the J call TRBJ1-5; perhaps TRBD1 as D (6 bases). V was clipped by 3 bases and J by 7 bases, with 13 bases between them. Per the germline V gene, CDR1 is GTSNPN and CDR2 is SVGIG (reference sequence). This CDR3 is 13 amino acids long. CDR3 bases: TGTGCCTGGAGGGGTACCACAGGGCAGCCCCAGCATTTT. Encoded protein: CAWRGTTGQPQHF.

The rearrangement joins TRBV6-5 to TRBJ1-6; tentatively, D is TRBD1 (6 bases). The CDR3 has 14 residues. Germline V gene lookup returns CDR1 MNHEY and CDR2 SVGAGI. Trimming stripped 6 bases from V and 7 bases from J, with 13 bases between. For the CDR3, the DNA is TGTGCCAGCAGGTGGGGGCGAAGGAATTCACCCCTCCACTTT. Amino acid sequence: CASRWGRRNSPLHF.